This T cell receptor (beta chain) is drawn from a study of T cells after yellow fever vaccination. The wider study: Any fraction with a low cell number was prepared using SMART-Seq v4 Ultra Low Input.

As TCR cDNA was made by 5'RACE template switching, a universal primer site and UMIs were added. Using its own MiXCR run on the 5' RACE reads, TCRdb lists one record per CDR3 protein. Of some 350,000 distinct CDR3 sequences listed, 6.2% are singletons. V shed 0 bases, J shed 0 bases, and the junction held 3 bases outside the gene matches. The CDR3 length is 16 residues. Per the germline V gene, CDR1 is SGHNT and CDR2 is YYREEE (reference sequence). The sample was PBMCs, taken 5 days after the yellow fever booster vaccination. This sequence joins TRBV5-4 and TRBJ2-1, with TRBD2 matching over 7 bases. The clonotype comes from a young man who received the YFV17D yellow fever vaccine. CDR3 sequence reads: CASSLGASGSYNEQFF. The CDR3 DNA sequence: TGTGCCAGCAGCTTGGGTGCTAGCGGCTCCTACAATGAGCAGTTCTTC.